Listed below are T cell receptor beta chains from one sample, sequenced in a study of regulatory T cells in long-lasting Graves disease. TCRdb reprocessed the multiplex PCR reads via MiXCR and lists one record per CDR3 protein. The table records approximately 210,000 distinct CDR3 sequences, approximately 16% of them present only once. The specimen was peripheral blood mononuclear cells (PBMCs), collected at new diagnosis, from a patient treated with antithyroid drugs. The receptors stem from a female donor with Graves disease. The CDR3 runs from the conserved cysteine through the conserved F or W. Fields, in order: V gene, D gene, clone size, J gene, CDR3 DNA, CDR3 protein. The D gene is left open where the match is weak. Part of the rows lack a size; the others show once, few, many or a class for expanded clones.

TRBV28	.	.	TRBJ2-1	TGTGCCAGCAGTTTAACCGGGGGAGATTACAATGAGCAGTTCTTC	CASSLTGGDYNEQFF
TRBV7-3	.	many	TRBJ1-1	TGTGCCAGCAGCTCAGGCCGGGAGAACACTGAAGCTTTCTTT	CASSSGRENTEAFF
TRBV28	.	many	TRBJ1-1	TGTGCCAGCAGTTTATGGCAACTTCTAGGAACTGAAGCTTTCTTT	CASSLWQLLGTEAFF
TRBV11-2	.	.	TRBJ1-1	TGTGCCAGCAGCGCTGGGCTCGGTGGGGCTTTCTTT	CASSAGLGGAFF
TRBV7-6	.	.	TRBJ1-3	TGTGCCAGCAGCCCGACGGGAGACTCTGAAAACACCATATATTTT	CASSPTGDSENTIYF
TRBV19	TRBD1	.	TRBJ1-1	TGTGCCAGTAAAGGACAGGGGAACACTGAAGCTTTCTTT	CASKGQGNTEAFF
TRBV20-1	.	.	TRBJ2-7	TGCAGTGCTAGAGATGTCCTAACGGGTCATGAGCAGTACTTC	CSARDVLTGHEQYF
TRBV19	TRBD1	many	TRBJ2-7	TGTGCCAGTAGTGGCAGGGGGCGCGAGCAGTACTTC	CASSGRGREQYF
TRBV27	.	many	TRBJ1-1	TGTGCCAGCAGTTTATCGGGCTGGGGAACTGAAGCTTTCTTT	CASSLSGWGTEAFF
TRBV18	.	many	TRBJ2-2	TGTGCCAGCTCACCGGAGCGGGTTAACACCGGGGAGCTGTTTTTT	CASSPERVNTGELFF
TRBV2	.	few	TRBJ2-5	TGTGCCAGCAGTGAAGGTGGAGCTTCGAGGGAGACCCAGTACTTC	CASSEGGASRETQYF
TRBV6-2/TRBV6-3	.	many	TRBJ2-7	TGTGCCAGCAGTTACTCAGGCAGCGCCTACGAGCAGTACTTC	CASSYSGSAYEQYF
TRBV7-2	.	many	TRBJ1-1	TGTGCCAGCAGCGCCATTAACACTGAAGCTTTCTTT	CASSAINTEAFF
TRBV2	TRBD2	.	TRBJ2-5	TGTGCCAGCAGAATAGCGGGGGGGCGAGAGACCCAGTACTTC	CASRIAGGRETQYF
TRBV9	TRBD2	many	TRBJ2-1	TGTGCCAGCAGCGCGCTAGCGGGAACCGTTTACAATGAGCAGTTCTTC	CASSALAGTVYNEQFF
TRBV28	TRBD2	many	TRBJ2-7	TGTGCCAGCAGCCTAGCGGGAGGGGGACCCTACGAGCAGTACTTC	CASSLAGGGPYEQYF
TRBV19	.	many	TRBJ2-5	TGTGCCAGTACCCCCCGAGACAGCGACAGCCCAGAGACCCAGTACTTC	CASTPRDSDSPETQYF
TRBV28	TRBD2	many	TRBJ2-3	TGTGCCAGCAGTTCCCGACTAGCGGGCAGCACAGATACGCAGTATTTT	CASSSRLAGSTDTQYF
TRBV9	.	many	TRBJ2-7	TGTGCCAGCAGCCTACGGGGTCGGGACGAGCAGTACTTC	CASSLRGRDEQYF
TRBV28	.	few	TRBJ1-1	TGTGCCAGCCGTAGGGGCAGGTGGAAGAACACTGAAGCTTTCTTT	CASRRGRWKNTEAFF
TRBV20-1	.	many	TRBJ1-2	TGCAGTGCTAGAGAAAGATTAACCGGCGGCTACACCTTC	CSARERLTGGYTF
TRBV19	TRBD2	many	TRBJ2-3	TGTGCCAGTAAACTAGCGGGAGTCACAGATACGCAGTATTTT	CASKLAGVTDTQYF
TRBV27	TRBD2	many	TRBJ2-1	TGTGCCAGCAGTACCCGGTCACTAGCGGGAGTGCATGAGCAGTTCTTC	CASSTRSLAGVHEQFF
TRBV27	TRBD2	.	TRBJ2-1	TGTGCCAGCAGTTTGCGGGGAGGGATATACAATGAGCAGTTCTTC	CASSLRGGIYNEQFF
TRBV28	.	once	TRBJ1-1	TGTGCCAGCAGTTTCGTTGACTCTGCTGAAGCTTTCTTT	CASSFVDSAEAFF
TRBV28	.	many	TRBJ1-4	TGTGCCAGCAGTTTCCACAGGGATACTAATGAAAAACTGTTTTTT	CASSFHRDTNEKLFF
TRBV24-1	TRBD2	once	TRBJ2-1	TGTGCCACCAGTGACCCGGGACTAGCGGCCTACAATGAGCAGTTCTTC	CATSDPGLAAYNEQFF
TRBV7-9	TRBD2	.	TRBJ2-2	TGTGCCAGCAGCTCCCGGGGTAGTGGGAGGGCCGGGGAGCTGTTTTTT	CASSSRGSGRAGELFF
TRBV12-3/TRBV12-4	.	many	TRBJ1-1	TGTGCCAGCAATATCAGGAACACTGAAGCTTTCTTT	CASNIRNTEAFF
TRBV20-1	.	many	TRBJ2-7	TGCAGTGCTAGAGATTTGGCCTTCGGCTACGAGCAGTACTTC	CSARDLAFGYEQYF
TRBV19	.	few	TRBJ1-5	TGTGCCAGTAGTCCGGACACATTAGATCAGCCCCAGCATTTT	CASSPDTLDQPQHF
TRBV28	.	.	TRBJ2-2	TGTGCCAGCAGTTTACTTCCCGGGGAGCTGTTTTTT	CASSLLPGELFF
TRBV11-2	TRBD1	many	TRBJ2-7	TGTGCCAGCAGCCTAAACGGACAGGGGGCCTACGAGCAGTACTTC	CASSLNGQGAYEQYF
TRBV20-1	TRBD1	many	TRBJ1-6	TGCAGTGCTAGGGGACAGGGGGATTCACCCCTCCACTTT	CSARGQGDSPLHF
TRBV6-2/TRBV6-3	.	many	TRBJ2-7	TGTGCCAGCAGCTTCGGACGGCTTAACTACGAGCAGTACTTC	CASSFGRLNYEQYF
TRBV11-2	.	many	TRBJ2-5	TGTGCCAGCAGCTTAGACGCTAACCGACAGTACTTC	CASSLDANRQYF